A single sample is the source of the 20 T cell receptor beta chains below, sequenced in a study of blood T cell repertoires in COVID-19. Only in-frame clones appear in the TCRdb table, and some are missing; sequencing was by immunoSEQ multiplex PCR. The sample yields 60,000 or so clones, roughly 83% seen once. Source material: peripheral blood. These receptors were collected from a man younger than 40 with COVID-19, enrolled during active disease.

The V gene is TRBV3-1 (or the pseudogene TRBV3-2), the J gene TRBJ1-4; tentatively, D is TRBD1 (6 bases). Trimming pared 1 base from V and 16 bases from J, leaving 13 bases between. Germline CDR1 is LGHDT and CDR2 is YNNKEL (reference sequence). The length of the CDR3 is 12 residues. In DNA form, the CDR3 reads TGTGCCAGCAGCCAAGTACAGGGTACTCCGTTTTTT. It codes for CASSQVQGTPFF.

The chain couples TRBV6-2 or TRBV6-3 to TRBJ1-5; unclear D gene. V was trimmed by 2 bases and J by 0 bases, leaving 14 bases between them. The CDR3 totals 17 residues. Germline assignment: CDR1 MNHEY and CDR2 SVGEGT. DNA for the CDR3: TGTGCCAGCAGTTACGACGCGGGGAGGGATAGCAATCAGCCCCAGCATTTT. Translation gives CASSYDAGRDSNQPQHF.

The V gene is TRBV30, the J gene TRBJ1-2; a weak D match, TRBD1 (6 bases). Germline CDR1 reads GTSNPN; CDR2 reads SVGIG (reference sequence). The CDR3 runs 13 residues. The germline V and J ends were trimmed by 5 bases and 4 bases, with 14 bases remaining between them. CDR3 DNA: TGTGCCTGGGACCCCGGGACACTCTATGGCTACACCTTC. Translation gives CAWDPGTLYGYTF.

The chain has TRBV5-1 and TRBJ1-1, with D possibly TRBD1 on 6 matching bases. Germline assignment: CDR1 SGHRS and CDR2 YFSETQ. The CDR3 length is 15 residues. Trimming took 4 bases from V and 7 from J, leaving 20 bases between them. CDR3 DNA sequence: TGCGCCAGCAGCCCGGAACTCGGGGGGCAAAGTGAAGCTTTCTTT. This codes for CASSPELGGQSEAFF.

This clone was observed a few times. This chain connects TRBV9 to TRBJ2-7; 14 positions match TRBD2. V was clipped by 3 bases and J by 5 bases; unmatched bases: 1. The CDR3 consists of 14 residues. CDR1 is SGDLS and CDR2 is YYNGEE in the germline V gene. The CDR3 DNA reads as TGTGCCAGCAGCGCGGGACTAGCGGGAGACGAGCAGTACTTC. This gives the protein CASSAGLAGDEQYF.

The V gene is TRBV28, the J gene TRBJ2-3; TRBD2 agrees at 7 bases. This CDR3 region has 14 residues. After removal of 10 bases from V and 5 bases from J, the junction contained 12 bases not matched to a gene. The V gene's germline CDR1 is MDHEN and CDR2 SYDVKM. For the CDR3, the DNA is TGTGCCACCTTCTTTGGCGGGAGAGAAGATACGCAGTATTTT. Translating gives CATFFGGREDTQYF.

V is TRBV11-2 and J is TRBJ2-1; 8 positions agree with TRBD2. CDR1 is SGHAT and CDR2 is FQNNGV in the germline V gene. The length of the CDR3 is 15 residues. The V segment lost 0 bases and the J segment 7 bases; nucleotides outside the gene matches: 5. The CDR3 DNA follows: TGTGCCAGCAGCTTAGAATCCGGGGGGGTAAATGAGCAGTTCTTC. Its protein product is CASSLESGGVNEQFF.

This chain joins TRBV5-1 and TRBJ1-4, with D tentatively TRBD1 (6 bases). The V gene's germline CDR1 is SGHRS and CDR2 YFSETQ. V was cut by 1 base and J by 5 bases, with 12 bases left in between. The CDR3 loop spans 15 amino acids. The chain's CDR3 is CASSLSQGMNEKLFF. CDR3 DNA sequence: TGCGCCAGCAGCTTGAGTCAGGGGATGAATGAAAAACTGTTTTTT.

This sequence joins TRBV6-2 or TRBV6-3 and TRBJ2-1; 8 bases line up with TRBD2. The CDR3 is 13 residues long. V was clipped by 4 bases and J by 12 bases; unmatched bases: 8. The germline gives CDR1 MNHEY, CDR2 SVGEGT. CDR3 protein: CASSLSGLAMQFF. DNA of the CDR3: TGTGCCAGCAGTTTGTCCGGACTAGCTATGCAGTTCTTC.

The genes are TRBV5-4 and TRBJ1-1; maybe TRBD1 (6 bases). The CDR3 has 17 amino acids. Germline lookup yields CDR1 SGHNT and CDR2 YYREEE (reference sequence). Trimming left V 4 bases short and J 0 bases short, with 19 bases between. As DNA, the CDR3 is TGTGCCAGCAGCCCCACATCACAGGGACCCATGAACACTGAAGCTTTCTTT. It yields the protein CASSPTSQGPMNTEAFF.

The chain combines TRBV2 with TRBJ2-5; the match to TRBD1 covers 8 bases. The CDR3 spans 13 residues. Germline V gives CDR1 SNHLY, CDR2 FYNNEI. With 4 bases clipped from V and 5 bases from J, the junction kept 3 bases outside the gene matches. The CDR3 loop is CASSVDRAETQYF. The CDR3 bases are TGTGCCAGCAGTGTGGACAGGGCTGAGACCCAGTACTTC.

V gene TRBV6-6 combines with J gene TRBJ2-1; 10 bases line up with TRBD2. V lost 2 bases and J lost 8; bases outside the gene matches: 9. The germline CDR1 and CDR2 sequences are MNHNY and SVGAGI (reference sequence). The CDR3 extends over 16 amino acids. The CDR3 sequence: CASSYTSTSGKDEQFF. In DNA form, the CDR3 reads TGTGCCAGCAGTTACACGTCTACTAGCGGGAAGGATGAGCAGTTCTTC.

The rearrangement links TRBV7-6 to TRBJ1-6; D is unresolved. Germline V gene sequence: CDR1 SGHVS, CDR2 FNYEAQ. The CDR3 has 15 residues. V shed 2 bases and J shed 10 bases, with 15 bases lying between them. The CDR3 loop is CASSLNSNLASPLHF. The CDR3 DNA sequence: TGTGCCAGCAGCTTAAATAGCAATCTGGCGTCACCCCTCCACTTT.

This chain connects TRBV6-2 or TRBV6-3 to TRBJ2-2; 10 nucleotides agree with TRBD2. The CDR3 is 23 residues long. Per the germline V gene, CDR1 is MNHEY and CDR2 is SVGEGT. The V segment lost 6 bases and the J segment 1 base; nucleotides outside the gene matches: 26. CDR3 sequence: CASSPLEGFLVYGLAVNTGELFF. CDR3 sequence (DNA): TGTGCCAGCAGCCCCCTAGAGGGCTTCTTGGTTTACGGACTAGCGGTGAACACCGGGGAGCTGTTTTTT.

J is TRBJ2-2 and V is TRBV5-5, with D tentatively TRBD1 (6 bases). Trimming removed 2 bases from V and 1 base from J, with 9 bases in between. CDR3 length equals 15 residues. CDR1 is SGHKS, CDR2 YYEKEE, per germline (reference sequence). CDR3: CASSFMTGNTGELFF. The CDR3 region has the DNA TGTGCCAGCAGCTTCATGACAGGGAACACCGGGGAGCTGTTTTTT.

The V gene is TRBV29-1, the J gene TRBJ2-3, with TRBD2 matching over 10 bases. Germline loops: CDR1 SQVTM, CDR2 ANQGSEA. V was clipped by 6 bases and J by 8 bases; unmatched bases: 5. The CDR3 spans 12 residues. The CDR3 is CSVGQRGGTQYF. DNA for the CDR3: TGCAGCGTCGGCCAGCGGGGGGGTACGCAGTATTTT.

The chain combines TRBV6-4 with TRBJ2-3; the D gene is possibly TRBD1 (6 bases). This CDR3 comprises 15 residues. CDR1 MRHNA and CDR2 SNTAGT come from the germline V gene. Trimming cost V 8 bases and J 3 bases, with 18 bases left between them. The CDR3 nucleotides are TGTGCCAGCGCCGAGGGAAACAGGGAAACAGATACGCAGTATTTT. Translating it yields CASAEGNRETDTQYF.

This clone was picked up one time. The chain combines TRBV23-1 with TRBJ1-6; 7 bases align to TRBD1. TRBV23-1 qualifies as an ORF whose function is uncertain. CDR3 size: 13 residues. CDR3 residues: CASHRGISSPLHF. CDR3 bases: TGCGCTTCCCACAGGGGAATAAGCTCACCCCTCCACTTT.

The V and J genes are TRBV7-9 and TRBJ1-2; a weak D match, TRBD1 (5 bases). The CDR3 runs 16 residues. V shed 7 bases and J shed 3 bases, with 21 bases lying between them. The germline V gene encodes CDR1 SEHNR and CDR2 FQNEAQ (reference sequence). CDR3 amino acids: CASIKLASGRDYGYTF. The DNA for the CDR3 is TGTGCCAGCATAAAGCTCGCGTCAGGGCGTGACTATGGCTACACCTTC.

In this sample, this clone turned up a few times. This sequence joins TRBV6-2 or TRBV6-3 and TRBJ2-7; D is perhaps TRBD1 (6 bases). Germline assignment: CDR1 MNHEY and CDR2 SVGEGT. The CDR3 length is 13 residues. Trimming stripped 4 bases from V and 3 bases from J, with 10 bases between. The CDR3 sequence: CASSFGQNYEQYF. For the CDR3, the DNA is TGTGCCAGCAGTTTCGGACAGAACTACGAGCAGTACTTC.